Presented here are 8 T cell receptor beta chains from one specimen sequenced in a study of T cells in Graves' hyperthyroidism and ophthalmopathy. Amplification of TCR beta CDR3 regions used RNA as the template. Researchers ran a first-round RT-PCR on the TCR CDR3 using the HTBI primer set. TCRdb recomputed calls from the multiplex PCR reads with MiXCR, one row per CDR3 protein. The sample includes around 97,000 distinct CDR3 sequences, over 45% seen only once; the top ten take approximately 30%. Specimen: blood. The origin of the receptors is a man aged 40-49 years with Graves' hyperthyroidism.

This clonotype has at least ten counts. The CDR3 loop reads CASSFGTAFLASYTF. Written as DNA, the CDR3 is TGTGCCAGCAGCTTCGGGACAGCCTTTCTGGCGAGCTACACCTTC. The chain is built from TRBV5-4 and TRBJ1-2; 7 bases match TRBD1. Unmatched junction bases numbered 13, after V lost 2 bases and J lost 9 bases. This CDR3 has 15 residues. Germline V gene lookup returns CDR1 SGHNT and CDR2 YYREEE (reference sequence).

The rearrangement uses TRBV29-1 and TRBJ2-3; 10 bases map to TRBD2. The CDR3 contains 13 residues. Trimming removed 8 bases from V and 4 bases from J; junction bases left unmatched: 6. The germline gives CDR1 SQVTM, CDR2 ANQGSEA. The CDR3 region is CSFPSGGADTQYF. In DNA form, the CDR3 reads TGCAGCTTTCCTAGCGGGGGAGCAGATACGCAGTATTTT.

The chain combines TRBV12-3 or TRBV12-4 with TRBJ2-5, with 7 positions matching TRBD2. The junction had 9 bases not matched to a gene; V was cut back by 7 bases and J by 1 base. The CDR3 has 15 residues. The chain's CDR3 is CASNRRWTSQETQYF. Written as DNA, the CDR3 is TGTGCCAGCAACCGCCGCTGGACTAGCCAAGAGACCCAGTACTTC.

The chain uses TRBV10-3 and TRBJ1-2; D gene ambiguous. The ends were cut back, 1 base at V and 8 bases at J, with 11 bases in the middle. Germline CDR1 and CDR2: ENHRY and SYGVKD. There are 13 residues in the CDR3. The DNA of the CDR3 is TGTGCCATCAGTGAGTTGGGTTTAGGAGGCTACACCTTC. Encoded protein: CAISELGLGGYTF.

Comment on this clonotype: This may be a read error: a much more frequent sequence differs by one nucleotide. The V call is TRBV5-6, the J call TRBJ2-5, with a possible D match to TRBD2 (5 bases). The CDR3 runs to 14 residues. Germline V CDR1 and CDR2: SGHDT, YYEEEE. V gave up 4 bases and J gave up 2 bases, with 12 bases separating them. In DNA form, the CDR3 reads TGTGCCAGCAGCATTTCCCGGGGTCAAGAGACCCAGTACTTC. Its translation is CASSISRGQETQYF.

The table lists this clonotype with many counts. The chain is built from TRBV27 and TRBJ1-6; 8 nucleotides agree with TRBD1. Germline CDR1 MNHEY, CDR2 SMNVEV (reference sequence). The CDR3 is 14 amino acids. The V segment lost 6 bases and the J segment 6 bases; nucleotides outside the gene matches: 4. CDR3 coding DNA: TGTGCCAGCAGGGAGGACAGGGCTAATTCACCCCTCCACTTT. Translated, it gives CASREDRANSPLHF.

Of note for this clonotype: A much more abundant neighbour one base away suggests this may be a read error. This rearrangement joins TRBV11-2 to TRBJ2-5, with a possible D match to TRBD1 (6 bases). The CDR3 is made up of 15 amino acids. Trimming pared 4 bases from V and 5 bases from J, leaving 17 bases between. The V gene's germline CDR1 is SGHAT and CDR2 FQNNGV. CDR3 protein: CASSSGATGVETQYF. In DNA, the CDR3 is TGTGCCAGCAGCTCAGGGGCGACGGGTGTGGAGACCCAGTACTTC. The variable domain in full, completed from reference TRBV11-2 and TRBJ2-5, reads EAGVAQSPRYKIIEKRQSVAFWCNPISGHATLYWYQQILGQGPKLLIQFQNNGVVDDSQLPKDRFSAERLKGVDSTLKIQPAKLEDSAVYLCASSSGATGVETQYFGPGTRLLVL.

This clonotype was found once. The chain joins TRBV20-1 to TRBJ2-5, with 10 bases identical to TRBD1. The V gene end was trimmed by 3 bases and the J gene end by 5 bases; junction bases not matched to a gene: 9. The CDR3 is made up of 15 amino acids. The germline CDR1 and CDR2 sequences are DFQATT and SNEGSKA (reference sequence). CDR3 loop: CSASRHLGQGETQYF. The CDR3 DNA is TGCAGTGCTAGTCGCCATCTGGGACAGGGGGAGACCCAGTACTTC.